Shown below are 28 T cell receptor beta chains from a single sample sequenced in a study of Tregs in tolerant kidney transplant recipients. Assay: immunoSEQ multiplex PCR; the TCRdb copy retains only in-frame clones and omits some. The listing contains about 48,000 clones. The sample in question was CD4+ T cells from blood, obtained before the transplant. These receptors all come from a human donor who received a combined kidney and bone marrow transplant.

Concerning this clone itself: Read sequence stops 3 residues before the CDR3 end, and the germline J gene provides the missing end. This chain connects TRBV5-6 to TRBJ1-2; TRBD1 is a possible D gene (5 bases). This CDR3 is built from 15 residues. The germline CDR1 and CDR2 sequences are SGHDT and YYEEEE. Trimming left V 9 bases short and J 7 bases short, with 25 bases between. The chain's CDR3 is CATLLGGIGASGYTF. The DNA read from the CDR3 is TGTGCCACCCTCCTCGGGGGGATCGGGGCGAGTGGC. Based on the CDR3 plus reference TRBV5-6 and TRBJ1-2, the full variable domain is DAGVTQSPTHLIKTRGQQVTLRCSPKSGHDTVSWYQQALGQGPQFIFQYYEEEERQRGNFPDRFSGHQFPNYSSELNVNALLLGDSALYLCATLLGGIGASGYTFGSGTRLTVV.

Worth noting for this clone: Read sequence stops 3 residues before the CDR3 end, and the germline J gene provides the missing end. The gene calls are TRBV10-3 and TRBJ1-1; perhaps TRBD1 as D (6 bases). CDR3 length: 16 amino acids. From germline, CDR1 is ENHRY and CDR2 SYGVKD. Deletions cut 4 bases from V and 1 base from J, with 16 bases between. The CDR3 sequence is CAISGSRQEANTEAFF. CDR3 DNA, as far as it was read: TGTGCCATCAGTGGGTCCCGACAGGAGGCGAACACTGAA.

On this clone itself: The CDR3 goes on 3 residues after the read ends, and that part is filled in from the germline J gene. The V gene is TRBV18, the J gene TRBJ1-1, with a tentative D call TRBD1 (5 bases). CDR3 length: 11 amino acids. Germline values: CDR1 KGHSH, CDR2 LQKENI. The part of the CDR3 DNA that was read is TGTGCCAGCTCATTCAGGGAGGGG. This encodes CASSFREG. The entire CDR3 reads CASSFREGAFF.

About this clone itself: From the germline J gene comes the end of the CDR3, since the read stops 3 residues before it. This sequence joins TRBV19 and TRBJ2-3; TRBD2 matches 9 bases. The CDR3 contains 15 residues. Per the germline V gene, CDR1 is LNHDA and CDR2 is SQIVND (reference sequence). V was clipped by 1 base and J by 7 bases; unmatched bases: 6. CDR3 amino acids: CASSIVAGGPNTQYF. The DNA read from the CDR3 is TGTGCCAGTAGTATAGTTGCGGGAGGGCCGAATACG.

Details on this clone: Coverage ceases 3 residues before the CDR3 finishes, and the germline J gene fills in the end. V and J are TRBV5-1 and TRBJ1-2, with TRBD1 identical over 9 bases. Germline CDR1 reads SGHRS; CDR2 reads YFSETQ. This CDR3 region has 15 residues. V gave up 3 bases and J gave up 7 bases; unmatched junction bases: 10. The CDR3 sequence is CASSSDPGTGSGYTF. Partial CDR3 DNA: TGCGCCAGCAGCTCGGACCCCGGGACAGGGAGTGGC.

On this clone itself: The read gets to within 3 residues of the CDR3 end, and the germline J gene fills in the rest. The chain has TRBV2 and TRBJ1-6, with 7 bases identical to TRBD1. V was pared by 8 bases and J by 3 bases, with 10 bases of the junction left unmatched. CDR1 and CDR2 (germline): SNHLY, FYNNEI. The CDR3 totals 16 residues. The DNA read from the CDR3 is TGTGCCAGCGCACGGGACAGAACTTTCTATAATTCACCC. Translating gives CASARDRTFYNSP. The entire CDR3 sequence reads CASARDRTFYNSPLHF.

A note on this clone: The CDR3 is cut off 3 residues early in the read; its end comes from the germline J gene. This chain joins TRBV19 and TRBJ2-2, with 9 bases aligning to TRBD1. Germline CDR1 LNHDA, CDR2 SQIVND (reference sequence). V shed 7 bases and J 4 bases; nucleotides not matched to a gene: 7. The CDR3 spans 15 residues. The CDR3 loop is CASNRDRATTGELFF. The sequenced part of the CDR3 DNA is TGTGCCAGTAACCGGGACAGGGCGACCACCGGGGAG.

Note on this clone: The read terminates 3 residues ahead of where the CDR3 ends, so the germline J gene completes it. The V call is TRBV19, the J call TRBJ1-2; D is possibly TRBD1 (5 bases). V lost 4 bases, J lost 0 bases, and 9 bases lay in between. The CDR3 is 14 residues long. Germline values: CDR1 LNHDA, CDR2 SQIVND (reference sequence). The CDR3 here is CASSSDRSNYGYTF. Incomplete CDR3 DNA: TGTGCCAGTAGTAGCGACAGATCTAACTATGGC. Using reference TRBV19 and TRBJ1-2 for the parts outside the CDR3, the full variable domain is DGGITQSPKYLFRKEGQNVTLSCEQNLNHDAMYWYRQDPGQGLRLIYYSQIVNDFQKGDIAEGYSVSREKKESFPLTVTSAQKNPTAFYLCASSSDRSNYGYTFGSGTRLTVV.

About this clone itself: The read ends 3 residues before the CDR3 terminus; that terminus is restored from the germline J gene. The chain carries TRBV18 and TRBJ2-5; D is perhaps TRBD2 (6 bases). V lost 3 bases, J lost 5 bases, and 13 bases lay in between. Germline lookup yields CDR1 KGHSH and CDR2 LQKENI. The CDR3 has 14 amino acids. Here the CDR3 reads CASSPGGVGETQYF. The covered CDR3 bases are TGTGCCAGCTCACCTGGAGGGGTTGGGGAGACC.

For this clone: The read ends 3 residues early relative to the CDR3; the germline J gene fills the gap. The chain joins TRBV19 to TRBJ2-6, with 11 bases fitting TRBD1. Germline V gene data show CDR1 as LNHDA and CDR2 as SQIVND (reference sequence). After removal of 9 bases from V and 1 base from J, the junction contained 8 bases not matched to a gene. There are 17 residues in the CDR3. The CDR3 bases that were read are TGTGCCAGCTCACCGGGACAGGGGGAGTCTGGGGCCAACGTC. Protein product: CASSPGQGESGANV. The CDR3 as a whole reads CASSPGQGESGANVLTF.

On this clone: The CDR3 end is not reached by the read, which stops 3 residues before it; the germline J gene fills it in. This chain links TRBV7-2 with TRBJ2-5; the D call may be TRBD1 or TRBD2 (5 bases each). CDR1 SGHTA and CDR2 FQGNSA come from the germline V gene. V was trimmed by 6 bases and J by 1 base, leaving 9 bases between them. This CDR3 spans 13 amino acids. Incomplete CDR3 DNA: TGTGCCAGCAGGAGGGGATTCCAAGAGACC. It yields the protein CASRRGFQET. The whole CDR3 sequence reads CASRRGFQETQYF. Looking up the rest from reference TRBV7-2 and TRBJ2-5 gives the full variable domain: GAGVSQSPSNKVTEKGKDVELRCDPISGHTALYWYRQSLGQGLEFLIYFQGNSAPDKSGLPSDRFSAERTGGSVSTLTIQRTQQEDSAVYLCASRRGFQETQYFGPGTRLLVL.

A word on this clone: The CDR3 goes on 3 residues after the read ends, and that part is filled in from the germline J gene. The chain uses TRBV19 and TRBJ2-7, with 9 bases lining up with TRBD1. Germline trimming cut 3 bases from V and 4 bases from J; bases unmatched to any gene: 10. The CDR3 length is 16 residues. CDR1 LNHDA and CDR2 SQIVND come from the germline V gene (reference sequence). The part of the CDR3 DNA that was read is TGTGCCAGTAGTATCCCGACAGGGGGTGGTCTTTACGAG. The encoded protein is CASSIPTGGGLYE. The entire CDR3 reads CASSIPTGGGLYEQYF.

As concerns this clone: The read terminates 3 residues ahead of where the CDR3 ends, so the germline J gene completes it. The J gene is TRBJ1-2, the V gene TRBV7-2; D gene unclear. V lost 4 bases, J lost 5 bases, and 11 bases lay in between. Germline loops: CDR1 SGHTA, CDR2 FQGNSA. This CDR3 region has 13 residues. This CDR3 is CASSSTRIYGYTF. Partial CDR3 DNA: TGTGCCAGCAGCTCTACCCGCATATATGGC.

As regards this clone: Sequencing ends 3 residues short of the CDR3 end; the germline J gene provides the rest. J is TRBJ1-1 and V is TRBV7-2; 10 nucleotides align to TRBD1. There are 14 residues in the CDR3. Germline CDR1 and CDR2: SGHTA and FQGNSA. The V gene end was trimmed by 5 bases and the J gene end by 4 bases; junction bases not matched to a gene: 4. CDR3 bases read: TGTGCCAGCAGCCTGCGGACAGGGGGCACTGAA. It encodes CASSLRTGGTE. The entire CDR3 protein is CASSLRTGGTEAFF.

CDR3 DNA (partial): TGTGCCAGCAGAGGGGTGCGAGATCTTAATTCACCC. It is translated as CASRGVRDLNSP. In full, the CDR3 reads CASRGVRDLNSPLHF. V and J are TRBV7-9 and TRBJ1-6, with a tentative D call TRBD1 (5 bases). The observed sequence ends 3 residues before the CDR3 terminus, with the missing tail filled in from the germline J gene. V was clipped by 6 bases and J by 6 bases, with 15 bases between them. Germline-derived CDR1 and CDR2 are SEHNR and FQNEAQ (reference sequence). The CDR3 covers 15 residues. Filled out from reference TRBV7-9 and TRBJ1-6, the complete variable domain reads DTGVSQNPRHKITKRGQNVTFRCDPISEHNRLYWYRQTLGQGPEFLTYFQNEAQLEKSRLLSDRFSAERPKGSFSTLEIQRTEQGDSAMYLCASRGVRDLNSPLHFGNGTRLTVT.

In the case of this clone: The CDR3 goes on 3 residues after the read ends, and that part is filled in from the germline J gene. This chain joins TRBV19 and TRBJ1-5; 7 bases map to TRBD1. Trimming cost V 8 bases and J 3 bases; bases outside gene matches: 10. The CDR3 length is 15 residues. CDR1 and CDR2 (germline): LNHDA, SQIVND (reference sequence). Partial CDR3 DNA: TGTGCCAGTGGCTGGGGGACAGCGGTCAATCAGCCC. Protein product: CASGWGTAVNQP. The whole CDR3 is CASGWGTAVNQPQHF.

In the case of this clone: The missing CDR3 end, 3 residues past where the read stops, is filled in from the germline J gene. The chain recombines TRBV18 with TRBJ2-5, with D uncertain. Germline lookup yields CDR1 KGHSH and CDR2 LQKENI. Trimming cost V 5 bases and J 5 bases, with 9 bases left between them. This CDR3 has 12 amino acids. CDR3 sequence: CASSIPLETQYF. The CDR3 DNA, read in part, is TGTGCCAGCTCAATCCCCCTTGAGACC. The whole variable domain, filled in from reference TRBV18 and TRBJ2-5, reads NAGVMQNPRHLVRRRGQEARLRCSPMKGHSHVYWYRQLPEEGLKFMVYLQKENIIDESGMPKERFSAEFPKEGPSILRIQQVVRGDSAAYFCASSIPLETQYFGPGTRLLVL.

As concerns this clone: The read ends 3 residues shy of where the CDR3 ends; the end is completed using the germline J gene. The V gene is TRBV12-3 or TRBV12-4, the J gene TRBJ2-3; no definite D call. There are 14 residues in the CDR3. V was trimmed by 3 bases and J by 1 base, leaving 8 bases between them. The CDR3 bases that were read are TGTGCCAGCAGTTTTGAGGCCCGCACAGATACG. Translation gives CASSFEARTDT. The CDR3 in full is CASSFEARTDTQYF.

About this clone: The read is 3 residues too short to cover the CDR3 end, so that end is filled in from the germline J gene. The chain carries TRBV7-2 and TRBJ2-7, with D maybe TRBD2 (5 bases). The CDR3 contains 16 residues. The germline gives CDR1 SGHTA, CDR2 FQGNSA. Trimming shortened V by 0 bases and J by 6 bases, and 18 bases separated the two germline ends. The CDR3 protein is CASSLARIWAAGEQYF. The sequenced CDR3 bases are TGTGCCAGCAGCTTAGCGCGGATTTGGGCGGCGGGCGAG.

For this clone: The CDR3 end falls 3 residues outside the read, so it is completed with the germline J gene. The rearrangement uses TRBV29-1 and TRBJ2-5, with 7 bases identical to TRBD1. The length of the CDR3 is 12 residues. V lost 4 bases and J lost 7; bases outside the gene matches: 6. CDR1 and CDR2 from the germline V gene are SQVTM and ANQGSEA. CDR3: CSVGEGALTQYF. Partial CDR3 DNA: TGCAGCGTTGGTGAGGGGGCGTTGACC.

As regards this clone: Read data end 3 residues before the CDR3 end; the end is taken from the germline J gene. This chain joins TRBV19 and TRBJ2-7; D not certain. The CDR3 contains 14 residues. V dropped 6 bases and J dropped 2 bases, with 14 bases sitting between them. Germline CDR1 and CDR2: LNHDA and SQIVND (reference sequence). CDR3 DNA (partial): TGTGCCAGTAGCCGCGATAAGGGCACCTACGAG. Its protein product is CASSRDKGTYE. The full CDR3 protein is CASSRDKGTYEQYF.

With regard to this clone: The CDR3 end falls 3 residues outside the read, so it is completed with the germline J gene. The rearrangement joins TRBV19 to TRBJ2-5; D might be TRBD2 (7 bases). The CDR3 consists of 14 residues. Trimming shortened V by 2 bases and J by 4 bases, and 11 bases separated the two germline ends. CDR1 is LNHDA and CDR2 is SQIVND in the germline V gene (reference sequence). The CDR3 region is CASSITGGRETQYF. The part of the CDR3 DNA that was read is TGTGCCAGTAGTATAACCGGGGGGCGAGAGACC.

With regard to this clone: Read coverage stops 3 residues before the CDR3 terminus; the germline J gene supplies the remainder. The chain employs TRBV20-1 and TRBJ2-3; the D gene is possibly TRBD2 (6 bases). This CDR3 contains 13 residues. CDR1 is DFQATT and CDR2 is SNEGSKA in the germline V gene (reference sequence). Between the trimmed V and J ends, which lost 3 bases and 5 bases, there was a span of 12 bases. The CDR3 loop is CSASGTPGDTQYF. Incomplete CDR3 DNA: TGCAGTGCTAGCGGGACTCCTGGAGATACG.

The part of the CDR3 DNA that was read is TGTGCCAGCAGCCTCGCGGGAAGGGGGCAATACGAG. This codes for CASSLAGRGQYE. The full-length CDR3 reads as CASSLAGRGQYEQYF. The genes are TRBV7-2 and TRBJ2-7; possible D gene TRBD1, 7 bases. The DNA ends 3 residues before the CDR3 does, and the rest of the CDR3 is filled in from the germline J gene. There are 15 residues in the CDR3. Per germline, CDR1 SGHTA and CDR2 FQGNSA. V was clipped by 5 bases and J by 4 bases, with 18 bases between them. Full variable domain (missing parts from reference TRBV7-2 and TRBJ2-7): GAGVSQSPSNKVTEKGKDVELRCDPISGHTALYWYRQSLGQGLEFLIYFQGNSAPDKSGLPSDRFSAERTGGSVSTLTIQRTQQEDSAVYLCASSLAGRGQYEQYFGPGTRLTVT.

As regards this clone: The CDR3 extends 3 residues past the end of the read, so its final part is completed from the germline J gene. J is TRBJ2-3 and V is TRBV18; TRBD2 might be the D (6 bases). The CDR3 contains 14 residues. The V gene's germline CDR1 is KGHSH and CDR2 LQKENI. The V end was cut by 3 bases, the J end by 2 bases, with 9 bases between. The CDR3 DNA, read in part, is TGTGCCAGCTCACCCGTAGCGGACACAGATACG. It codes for CASSPVADTDT. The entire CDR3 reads CASSPVADTDTQYF.

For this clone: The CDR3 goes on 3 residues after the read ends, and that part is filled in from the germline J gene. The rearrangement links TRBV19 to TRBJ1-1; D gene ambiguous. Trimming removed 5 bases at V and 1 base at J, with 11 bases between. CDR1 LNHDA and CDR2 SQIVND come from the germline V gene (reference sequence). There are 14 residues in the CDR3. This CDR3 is CASSPQVSNTEAFF. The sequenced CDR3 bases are TGTGCCAGTAGTCCTCAGGTTTCGAACACTGAA.

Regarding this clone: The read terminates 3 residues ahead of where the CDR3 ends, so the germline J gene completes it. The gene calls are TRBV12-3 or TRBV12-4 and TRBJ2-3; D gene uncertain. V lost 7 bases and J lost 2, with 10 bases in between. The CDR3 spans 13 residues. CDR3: CASTTPPTDTQYF. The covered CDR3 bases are TGTGCCAGCACCACACCTCCCACAGATACG.

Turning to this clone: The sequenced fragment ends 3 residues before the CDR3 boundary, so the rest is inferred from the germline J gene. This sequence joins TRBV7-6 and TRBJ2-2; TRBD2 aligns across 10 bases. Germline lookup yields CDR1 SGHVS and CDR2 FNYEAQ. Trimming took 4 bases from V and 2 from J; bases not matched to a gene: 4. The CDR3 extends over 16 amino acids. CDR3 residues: CASSYLLAGNTGELFF. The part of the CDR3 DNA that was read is TGTGCCAGCAGCTACCTACTAGCGGGAAACACCGGGGAG.